These T cell receptor beta chains were read from a single sample in a study of breast tumors, draining lymph nodes, adjacent tissues. TCRdb passed the multiplex PCR reads through MiXCR, listing each CDR3 protein once. The table records 70,000 to 85,000 distinct CDR3 sequences, under 25% of them present only once. Sequencing used axillary lymph node tissue. These receptors all stem from a female donor with breast cancer. Some clones in this sample may be carry-over from other donors' samples. Each CDR3 is given with its conserved first and last residue. The D gene is left open where the match is weak. For some rows the clone size is stated as once, few or many, or as a class when expanded; others skip it.

j_call clone_size d_call v_call cdr3_aa cdr3_nt
TRBJ2-1 many TRBD2 TRBV20-1 CSATPLRAGGNQFF TGCAGTGCTACTCCCCTCCGAGCGGGAGGGAACCAGTTCTTC
TRBJ2-1 many NA TRBV6-2/TRBV6-3 CASSYLQGSDNEQFF TGTGCCAGCAGCTACCTACAGGGAAGTGACAATGAGCAGTTCTTC
TRBJ2-7 NA NA TRBV28 CASSLAGPYEQYF TGTGCCAGCAGTTTAGCGGGTCCCTACGAGCAGTACTTC
TRBJ2-1 many NA TRBV6-2/TRBV6-3 CASSYRLTSPYNEQFF TGTGCCAGCAGTTACCGGTTGACTAGTCCATACAATGAGCAGTTCTTC
TRBJ2-1 many TRBD1 TRBV20-1 CSAEGQGLRDEQFF TGCAGTGCGGAGGGACAGGGACTCAGGGATGAGCAGTTCTTC
TRBJ2-2 many TRBD2 TRBV20-1 CSAPTSGRGSGELFF TGCAGTGCGCCTACTAGCGGGAGAGGGTCCGGGGAGCTGTTTTTT
TRBJ1-2 many NA TRBV20-1 CSASDGTGGTF TGCAGTGCTAGTGACGGGACGGGGGGAACCTTC
TRBJ2-7 many TRBD2 TRBV19 CASSAGLAGDYEQYF TGTGCCAGTAGTGCAGGACTAGCGGGAGACTACGAGCAGTACTTC
TRBJ1-6 many NA TRBV2 CASSEARTGRSPLHF TGTGCCAGCAGTGAAGCCCGCACAGGGCGGTCACCCCTCCACTTT
TRBJ2-3 many NA TRBV7-2 CASSLASAKQYF TGTGCCAGCAGCCTAGCGTCGGCTAAACAGTATTTT
TRBJ1-1 NA NA TRBV14 CASSQVEQTEAFF TGTGCCAGCAGCCAAGTGGAACAAACTGAAGCTTTCTTT
TRBJ2-2 many NA TRBV29-1 CSFRGAGELFF TGCAGTTTCAGGGGGGCCGGGGAGCTGTTTTTT